This paragraph covers one T cell receptor beta chain sequence. This record belongs to a study of T cell changes during pregnancy in multiple sclerosis. V lost 2 bases to trimming and J lost 0 bases, with 8 bases between them. The CDR3 sequence is 15 residues long. Germline CDR1 is MNHEY and CDR2 is SVGAGI. Sequencing was performed with immunoSEQ multiplex PCR; in TCRdb, only in-frame clones are kept and a portion is missing. Among about 79,000 clones listed, roughly 93% were seen once. This clonotype was obtained from a female donor in good health, enrolled as a control in a pregnancy study. This chain links TRBV6-5 with TRBJ1-3, with D uncertain. Specimen: peripheral blood, collected in the second trimester of pregnancy. In DNA form, the CDR3 reads TGTGCCAGCAGTTACGAAGGACTCTCTGGAAACACCATATATTTT. It yields the protein CASSYEGLSGNTIYF.